These 2 T cell receptor beta chains were sequenced from one sample in a study of blood T cell repertoires in COVID-19. The protocol was immunoSEQ multiplex PCR, while the TCRdb copy is restricted to in-frame clones and leaves out a portion. The sample yields 75,000 to 85,000 clones, more than 75% seen once. Sequencing used peripheral blood. Every receptor here comes from a human donor in a cohort sampled during active COVID-19.

The DNA for the CDR3 is TGTGCCAGCAGTGTCGGTTTGCTTAACTATGGCTACACCTTC. The encoded protein is CASSVGLLNYGYTF. The rearrangement links TRBV2 to TRBJ1-2, with D uncertain. The CDR3 extends over 14 amino acids. The V and J ends lost 4 bases and 1 base respectively, with 10 bases between them. Germline V gives CDR1 SNHLY, CDR2 FYNNEI.

This chain connects TRBV7-9 to TRBJ2-1, with a possible D match to TRBD1 (5 bases). Trimming stripped 8 bases from V and 6 bases from J, with 11 bases between. This CDR3 has 12 residues. The germline V gene has CDR1 SEHNR and CDR2 FQNEAQ (reference sequence). DNA for the CDR3: TGTGCCAGCTCACTACAGGTCAATGAGCAGTTCTTC. Protein product: CASSLQVNEQFF. The variable domain in full, with the rest retrieved from reference TRBV7-9 and TRBJ2-1, is DTGVSQNPRHKITKRGQNVTFRCDPISEHNRLYWYRQTLGQGPEFLTYFQNEAQLEKSRLLSDRFSAERPKGSFSTLEIQRTEQGDSAMYLCASSLQVNEQFFGPGTRLTVL.